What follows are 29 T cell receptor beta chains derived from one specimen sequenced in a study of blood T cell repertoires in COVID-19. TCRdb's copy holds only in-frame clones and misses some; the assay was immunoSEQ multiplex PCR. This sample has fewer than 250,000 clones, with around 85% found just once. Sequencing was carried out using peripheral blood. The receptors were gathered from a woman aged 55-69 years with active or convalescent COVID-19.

The CDR3 loop reads CASSPRKTDRGEKLFF. DNA of the CDR3: TGTGCCAGCAGCCCCAGAAAGACGGACAGGGGTGAAAAACTGTTTTTT. V is TRBV7-9 and J is TRBJ1-4; the match to TRBD1 covers 9 bases. Germline V gene data show CDR1 as SEHNR and CDR2 as FQNEAQ (reference sequence). The V gene end was trimmed by 5 bases and the J gene end by 7 bases; junction bases not matched to a gene: 11. This CDR3 is 16 amino acids long.

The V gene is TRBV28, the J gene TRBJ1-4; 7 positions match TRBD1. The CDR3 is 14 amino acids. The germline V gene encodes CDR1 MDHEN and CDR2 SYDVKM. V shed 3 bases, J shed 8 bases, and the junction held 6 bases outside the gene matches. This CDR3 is CASSFRQGNEKLFF. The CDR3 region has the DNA TGTGCCAGCAGTTTCAGACAGGGAAACGAAAAACTGTTTTTT.

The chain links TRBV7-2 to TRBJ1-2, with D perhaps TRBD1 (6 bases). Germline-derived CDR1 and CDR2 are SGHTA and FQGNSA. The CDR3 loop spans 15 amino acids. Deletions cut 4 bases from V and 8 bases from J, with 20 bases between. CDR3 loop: CASSSLQDSIKGYTF. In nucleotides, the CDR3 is TGTGCCAGCAGCTCCCTCCAGGACAGTATTAAAGGCTACACCTTC.

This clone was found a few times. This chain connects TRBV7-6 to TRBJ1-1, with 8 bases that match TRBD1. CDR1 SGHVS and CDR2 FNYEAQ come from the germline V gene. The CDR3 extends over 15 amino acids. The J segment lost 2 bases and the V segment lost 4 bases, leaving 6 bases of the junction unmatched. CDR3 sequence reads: CASSSMTGDNTEAFF. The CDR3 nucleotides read TGTGCCAGCAGCTCGATGACAGGGGATAACACTGAAGCTTTCTTT.

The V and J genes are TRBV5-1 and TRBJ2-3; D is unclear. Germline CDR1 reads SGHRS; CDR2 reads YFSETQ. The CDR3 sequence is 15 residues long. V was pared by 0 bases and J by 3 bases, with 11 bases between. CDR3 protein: CASSLDRPQTDTQYF. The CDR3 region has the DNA TGCGCCAGCAGCTTGGACCGTCCCCAGACAGATACGCAGTATTTT.

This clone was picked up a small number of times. The CDR3 coding sequence is TGTGCCAGCAGCGCGCTACTCTCTGGGGCCAACGTCCTGACTTTC. Translating gives CASSALLSGANVLTF. V is TRBV3-1 (or the pseudogene TRBV3-2) and J is TRBJ2-6; D ambiguous. Trimming removed 5 bases at V and 0 bases at J, with 8 bases between. The CDR3 is 15 residues long. Germline loops: CDR1 LGHDT, CDR2 YNNKEL (reference sequence).

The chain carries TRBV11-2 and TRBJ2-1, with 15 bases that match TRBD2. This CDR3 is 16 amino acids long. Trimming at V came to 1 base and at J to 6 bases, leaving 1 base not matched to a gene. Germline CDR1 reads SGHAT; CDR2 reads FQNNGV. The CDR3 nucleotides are TGTGCCAGCAGCTTAGGGACTAGCGGGGGGGCCAATGAGCAGTTCTTC. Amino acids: CASSLGTSGGANEQFF.

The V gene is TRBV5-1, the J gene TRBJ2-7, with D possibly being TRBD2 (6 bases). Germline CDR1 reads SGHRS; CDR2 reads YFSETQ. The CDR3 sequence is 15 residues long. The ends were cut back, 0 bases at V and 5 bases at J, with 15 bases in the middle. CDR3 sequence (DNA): TGCGCCAGCAGCTTGGATGGGGCCAGGGAGGACGAGCAGTACTTC. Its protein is CASSLDGAREDEQYF. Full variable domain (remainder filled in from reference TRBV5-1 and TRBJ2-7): KAGVTQTPRYLIKTRGQQVTLSCSPISGHRSVSWYQQTPGQGLQFLFEYFSETQRNKGNFPGRFSGRQFSNSRSEMNVSTLELGDSALYLCASSLDGAREDEQYFGPGTRLTVT.

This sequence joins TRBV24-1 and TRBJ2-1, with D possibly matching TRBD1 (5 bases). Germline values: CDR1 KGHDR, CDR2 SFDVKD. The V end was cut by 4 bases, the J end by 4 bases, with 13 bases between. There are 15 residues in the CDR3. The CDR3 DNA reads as TGTGCCACCAGTGAGAACGACAGATTTTACAATGAGCAGTTCTTC. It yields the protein CATSENDRFYNEQFF.

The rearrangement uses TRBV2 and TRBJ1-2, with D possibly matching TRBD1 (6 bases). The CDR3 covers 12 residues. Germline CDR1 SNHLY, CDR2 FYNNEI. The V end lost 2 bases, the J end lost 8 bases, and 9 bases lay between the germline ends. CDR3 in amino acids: CASSERGFGYTF. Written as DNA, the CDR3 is TGTGCCAGCAGTGAAAGGGGGTTCGGCTACACCTTC.

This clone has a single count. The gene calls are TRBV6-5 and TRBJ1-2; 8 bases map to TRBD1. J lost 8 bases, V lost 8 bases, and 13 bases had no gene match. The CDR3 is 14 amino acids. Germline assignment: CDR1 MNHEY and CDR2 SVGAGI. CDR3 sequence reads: CASPTGQGLPGYTF. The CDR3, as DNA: TGTGCCAGCCCTACAGGACAGGGCCTACCCGGCTACACCTTC.

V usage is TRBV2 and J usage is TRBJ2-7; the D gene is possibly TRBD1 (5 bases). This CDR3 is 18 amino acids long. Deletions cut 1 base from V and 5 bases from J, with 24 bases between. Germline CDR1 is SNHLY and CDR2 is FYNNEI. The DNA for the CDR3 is TGTGCCAGCAGTGAAGGTCTCGGACATACCCAAATAGTCAACGAGCAGTACGTC. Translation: CASSEGLGHTQIVNEQYV.

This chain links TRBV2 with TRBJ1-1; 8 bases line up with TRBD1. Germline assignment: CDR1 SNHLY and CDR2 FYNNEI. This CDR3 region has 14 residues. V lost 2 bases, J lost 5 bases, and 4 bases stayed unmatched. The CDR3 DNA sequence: TGTGCCAGCAGTGAATGGACAGGGAAGACTGAAGCTTTCTTT. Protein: CASSEWTGKTEAFF.

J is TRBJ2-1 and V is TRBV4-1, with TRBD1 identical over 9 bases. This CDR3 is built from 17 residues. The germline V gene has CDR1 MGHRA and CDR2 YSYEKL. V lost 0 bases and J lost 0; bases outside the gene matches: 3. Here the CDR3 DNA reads TGCGCCAGCAGCCAAGAGGGACAGGGTTACTCCTACAATGAGCAGTTCTTC. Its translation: CASSQEGQGYSYNEQFF.

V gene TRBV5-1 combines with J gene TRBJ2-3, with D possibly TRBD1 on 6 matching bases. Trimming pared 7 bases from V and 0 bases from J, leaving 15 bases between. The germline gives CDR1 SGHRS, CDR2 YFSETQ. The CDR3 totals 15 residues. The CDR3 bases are TGCGCCAGCCACGATAGGACAGTCAGCACAGATACGCAGTATTTT. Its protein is CASHDRTVSTDTQYF.

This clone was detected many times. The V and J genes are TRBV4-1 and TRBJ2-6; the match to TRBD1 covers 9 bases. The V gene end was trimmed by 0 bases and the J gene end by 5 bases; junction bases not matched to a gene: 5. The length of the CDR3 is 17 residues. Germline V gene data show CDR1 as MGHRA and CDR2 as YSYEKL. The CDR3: CASSQERTGEWANVLTF. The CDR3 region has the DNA TGCGCCAGCAGCCAAGAAAGGACAGGGGAGTGGGCCAACGTCCTGACTTTC.

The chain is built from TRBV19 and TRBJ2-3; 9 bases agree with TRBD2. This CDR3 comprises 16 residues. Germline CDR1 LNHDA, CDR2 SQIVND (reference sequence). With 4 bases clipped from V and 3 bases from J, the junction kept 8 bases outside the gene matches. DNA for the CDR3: TGTGCCAGTAGTAAGCCAAGGACTAGCGTTACAGATACGCAGTATTTT. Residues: CASSKPRTSVTDTQYF.

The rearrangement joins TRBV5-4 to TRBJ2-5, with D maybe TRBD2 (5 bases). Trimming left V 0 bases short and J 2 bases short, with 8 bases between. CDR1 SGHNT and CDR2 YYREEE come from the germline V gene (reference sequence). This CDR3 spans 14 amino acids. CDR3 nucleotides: TGTGCCAGCAGCTTGGCGGGGATGCAAGAGACCCAGTACTTC. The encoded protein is CASSLAGMQETQYF.

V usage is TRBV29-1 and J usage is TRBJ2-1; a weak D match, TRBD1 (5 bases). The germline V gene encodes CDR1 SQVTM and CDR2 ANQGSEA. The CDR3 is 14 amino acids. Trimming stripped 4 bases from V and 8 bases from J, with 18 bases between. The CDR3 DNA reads TGCAGCGTTGGGCAGGGAAGAGGTCACGATGAGCAGTTCTTC. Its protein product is CSVGQGRGHDEQFF.

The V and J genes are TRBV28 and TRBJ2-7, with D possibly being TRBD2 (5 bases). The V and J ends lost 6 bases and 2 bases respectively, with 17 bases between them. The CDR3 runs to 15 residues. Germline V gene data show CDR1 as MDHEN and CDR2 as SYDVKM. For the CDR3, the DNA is TGTGCCAGCAGGGGAGATAGGGTTAGCCCCTACGAGCAGTACTTC. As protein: CASRGDRVSPYEQYF.

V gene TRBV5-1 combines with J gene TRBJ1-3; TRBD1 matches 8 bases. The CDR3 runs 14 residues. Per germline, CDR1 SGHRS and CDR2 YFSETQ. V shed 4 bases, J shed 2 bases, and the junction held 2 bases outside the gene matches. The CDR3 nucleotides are TGCGCCAGCAGCCAGACAGGGGCTGGAAACACCATATATTTT. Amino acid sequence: CASSQTGAGNTIYF.

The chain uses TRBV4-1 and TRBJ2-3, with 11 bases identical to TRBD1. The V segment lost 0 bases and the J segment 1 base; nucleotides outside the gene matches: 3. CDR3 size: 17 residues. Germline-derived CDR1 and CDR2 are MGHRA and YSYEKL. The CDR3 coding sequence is TGCGCCAGCAGCCAAGAAAGGGGACAGGGGGGCACAGATACGCAGTATTTT. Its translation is CASSQERGQGGTDTQYF.

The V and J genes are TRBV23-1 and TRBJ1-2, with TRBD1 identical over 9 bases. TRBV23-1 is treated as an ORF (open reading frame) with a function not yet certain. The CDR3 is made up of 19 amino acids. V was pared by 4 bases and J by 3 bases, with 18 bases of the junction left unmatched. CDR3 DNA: TGCGCCAGCAGTCTTAAATGGGCCGGGACAGGGACCTTGGACTATGGCTACACCTTC. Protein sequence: CASSLKWAGTGTLDYGYTF.

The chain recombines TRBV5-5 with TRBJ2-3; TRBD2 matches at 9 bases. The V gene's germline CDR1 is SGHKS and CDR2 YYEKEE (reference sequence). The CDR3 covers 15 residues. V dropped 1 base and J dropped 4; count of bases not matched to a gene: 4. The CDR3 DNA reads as TGTGCCAGCAGCTTGATGAGCGGGAGGTCAGATACGCAGTATTTT. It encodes CASSLMSGRSDTQYF.

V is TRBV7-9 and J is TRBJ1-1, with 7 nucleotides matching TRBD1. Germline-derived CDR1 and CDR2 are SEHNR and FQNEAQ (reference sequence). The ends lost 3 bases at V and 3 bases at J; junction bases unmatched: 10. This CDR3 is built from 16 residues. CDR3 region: CASSFDRGGEDTEAFF. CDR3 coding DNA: TGTGCCAGCAGCTTTGACCGAGGGGGCGAGGACACTGAAGCTTTCTTT.

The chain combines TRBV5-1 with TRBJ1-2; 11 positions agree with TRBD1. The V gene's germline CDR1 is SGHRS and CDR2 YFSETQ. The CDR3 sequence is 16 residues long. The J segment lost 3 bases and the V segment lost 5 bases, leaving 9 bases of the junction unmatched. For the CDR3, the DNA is TGCGCCAGCAGGCGTGATGGGACAGGGGGAGACTATGGCTACACCTTC. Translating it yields CASRRDGTGGDYGYTF.

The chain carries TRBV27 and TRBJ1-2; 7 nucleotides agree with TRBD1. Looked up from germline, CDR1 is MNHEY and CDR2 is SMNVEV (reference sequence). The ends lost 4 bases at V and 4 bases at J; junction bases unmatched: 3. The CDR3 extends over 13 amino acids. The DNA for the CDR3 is TGTGCCAGCAGTTCAGGACAGGTCTATGGCTACACCTTC. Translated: CASSSGQVYGYTF.

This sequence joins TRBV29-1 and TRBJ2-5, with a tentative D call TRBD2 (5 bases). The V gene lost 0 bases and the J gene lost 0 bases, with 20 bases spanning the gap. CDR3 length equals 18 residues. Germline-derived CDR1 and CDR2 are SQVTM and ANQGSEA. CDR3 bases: TGCAGCGTTGAAGAGAGGGCCCACCTCAATGGGTACCAAGAGACCCAGTACTTC. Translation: CSVEERAHLNGYQETQYF. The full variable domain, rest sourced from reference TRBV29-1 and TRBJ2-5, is SAVISQKPSRDICQRGTSLTIQCQVDSQVTMMFWYRQQPGQSLTLIATANQGSEATYESGFVIDKFPISRPNLTFSTLTVSNMSPEDSSIYLCSVEERAHLNGYQETQYFGPGTRLLVL.

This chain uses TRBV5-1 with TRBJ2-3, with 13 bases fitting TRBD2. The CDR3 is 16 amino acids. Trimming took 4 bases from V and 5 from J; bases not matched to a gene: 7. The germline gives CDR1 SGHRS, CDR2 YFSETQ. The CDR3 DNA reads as TGCGCCAGCAGCACAAGACTAGCGGGAGGAATAGATACGCAGTATTTT. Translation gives CASSTRLAGGIDTQYF.